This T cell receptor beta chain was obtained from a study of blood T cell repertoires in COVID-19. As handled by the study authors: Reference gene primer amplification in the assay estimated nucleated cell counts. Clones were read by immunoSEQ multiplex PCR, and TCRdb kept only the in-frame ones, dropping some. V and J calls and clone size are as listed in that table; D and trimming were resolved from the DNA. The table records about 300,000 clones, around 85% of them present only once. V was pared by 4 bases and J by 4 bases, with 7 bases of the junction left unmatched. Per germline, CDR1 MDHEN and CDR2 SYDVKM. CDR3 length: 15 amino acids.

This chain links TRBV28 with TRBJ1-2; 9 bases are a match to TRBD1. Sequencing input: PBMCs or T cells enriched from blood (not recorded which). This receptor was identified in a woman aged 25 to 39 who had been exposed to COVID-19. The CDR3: CASSSHTGGAYGYTF. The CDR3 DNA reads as TGTGCCAGCAGTTCGCACACAGGGGGCGCCTATGGCTACACCTTC.